Listed below are T cell receptor beta chains from one sample, sequenced in a study of cytomegalovirus exposure and HLA in healthy donors. TCRdb keeps only in-frame clones here, not all; method: immunoSEQ multiplex PCR. The sample lists approximately 130,000 clones, about four fifths occurring once. Sequencing was performed on PBMCs. The source is a male donor in good health and CMV-seronegative. CDR3s include the opening cysteine and the closing phenylalanine or tryptophan. A D gene is named only where the DNA matches it firmly. Clone sizes are given selectively: once, few, many, or a class where the clone is expanded.

CDR3aa,CDR3nt,v_gene,abundance,j_gene,d_gene
CASSLNQLGPVGYTF,TGTGCCAGCAGCCTAAACCAACTTGGTCCGGTGGGCTACACCTTC,TRBV7-2,few,TRBJ1-2,.
CASSPPAGILHGYTF,TGTGCCAGCTCACCACCCGCGGGCATTCTCCATGGCTACACCTTC,TRBV18,.,TRBJ1-2,.
CASSLGRQGALGTEAFF,TGTGCCAGCAGCTTAGGGAGACAGGGGGCGTTGGGCACTGAAGCTTTCTTT,TRBV7-2,.,TRBJ1-1,TRBD1
CSARTATYEQYF,TGCAGCGCAAGGACAGCTACATACGAGCAGTACTTC,TRBV29-1,.,TRBJ2-7,.
CASSEQQGTGELFF,TGTGCCAGCAGTGAGCAACAGGGCACCGGGGAGCTGTTTTTT,TRBV6-4,.,TRBJ2-2,.
CASSVAGADTQYF,TGTGCCAGCAGCGTTGCGGGGGCAGATACGCAGTATTTT,TRBV9,.,TRBJ2-3,TRBD2
CASSPENQPQHF,TGTGCCAGCTCACCCGAGAATCAGCCCCAGCATTTT,TRBV18,.,TRBJ1-5,.
CASSQAKRFVTSFSYEQYF,TGCGCCAGCAGCCAAGCTAAGAGGTTCGTCACATCCTTCTCCTACGAGCAGTACTTC,TRBV4-3,.,TRBJ2-7,.
CASSIWTSGTYEQYF,TGTGCCAGTAGTATTTGGACTAGCGGGACCTACGAGCAGTACTTC,TRBV19,.,TRBJ2-7,TRBD2
CASSYQGTNEKLFF,TGTGCCAGCAGCTACCAGGGGACTAATGAAAAACTGTTTTTT,TRBV11-3,.,TRBJ1-4,.
CASSPWTGQETQYF,TGTGCCAGCAGCCCATGGACAGGACAAGAGACCCAGTACTTC,TRBV11-2,.,TRBJ2-5,TRBD1
CSVRQPTEAFF,TGCAGCGTTCGACAGCCCACTGAAGCTTTCTTT,TRBV29-1,.,TRBJ1-1,.
CASSVDRAEGNQPQHF,TGTGCCAGCAGTGTAGACAGGGCGGAAGGCAATCAGCCCCAGCATTTT,TRBV2,.,TRBJ1-5,TRBD1
CASSFGGTNEKLFF,TGTGCCAGCAGCTTCGGCGGCACTAATGAAAAACTGTTTTTT,TRBV5-8,.,TRBJ1-4,.
CASTVRDYEQYF,TGTGCCAGCACCGTCCGGGACTACGAGCAGTACTTC,TRBV2,.,TRBJ2-7,.
CASSQAIEGAGELFF,TGTGCCAGCAGCCAAGCCATAGAGGGGGCCGGGGAGCTGTTTTTT,TRBV4-2,.,TRBJ2-2,.